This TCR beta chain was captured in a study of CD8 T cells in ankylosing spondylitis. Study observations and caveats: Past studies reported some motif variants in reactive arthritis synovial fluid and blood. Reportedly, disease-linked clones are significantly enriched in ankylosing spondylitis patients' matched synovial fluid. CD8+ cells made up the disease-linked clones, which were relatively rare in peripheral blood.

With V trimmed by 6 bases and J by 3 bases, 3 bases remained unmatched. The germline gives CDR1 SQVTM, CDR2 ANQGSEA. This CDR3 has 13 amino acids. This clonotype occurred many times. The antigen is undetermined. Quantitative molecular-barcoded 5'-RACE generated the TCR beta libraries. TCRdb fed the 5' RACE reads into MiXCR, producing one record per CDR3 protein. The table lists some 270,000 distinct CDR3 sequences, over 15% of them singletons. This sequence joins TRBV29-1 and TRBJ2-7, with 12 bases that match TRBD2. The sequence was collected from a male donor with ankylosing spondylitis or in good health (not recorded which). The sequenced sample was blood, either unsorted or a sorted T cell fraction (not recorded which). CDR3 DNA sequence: TGCAGCGTCAGGACTAGCGGGAACTACGAGCAGTACTTC. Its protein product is CSVRTSGNYEQYF.